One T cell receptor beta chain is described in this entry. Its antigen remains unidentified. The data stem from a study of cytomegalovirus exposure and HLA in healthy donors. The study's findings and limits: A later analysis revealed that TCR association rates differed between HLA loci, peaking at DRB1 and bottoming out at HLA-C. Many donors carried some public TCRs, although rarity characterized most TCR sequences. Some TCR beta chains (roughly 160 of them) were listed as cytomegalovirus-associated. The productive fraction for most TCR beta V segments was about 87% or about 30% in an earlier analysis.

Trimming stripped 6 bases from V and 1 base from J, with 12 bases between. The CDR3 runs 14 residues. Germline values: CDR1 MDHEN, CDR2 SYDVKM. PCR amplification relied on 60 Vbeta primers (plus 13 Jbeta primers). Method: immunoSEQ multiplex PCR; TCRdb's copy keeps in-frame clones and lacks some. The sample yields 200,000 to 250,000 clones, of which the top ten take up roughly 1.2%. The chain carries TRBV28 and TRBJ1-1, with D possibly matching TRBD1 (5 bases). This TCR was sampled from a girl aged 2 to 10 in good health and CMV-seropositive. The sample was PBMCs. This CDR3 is CASSLGRGNTEAFF. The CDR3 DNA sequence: TGTGCCAGCAGCCTGGGGCGGGGGAACACTGAAGCTTTCTTT.